This T cell receptor (beta chain) was sequenced for a study of blood T cells in healthy people across ages. This clonotype occurred a few times. The CDR3 totals 15 residues. The germline V and J ends were trimmed by 2 bases and 1 base, with 11 bases remaining between them. Germline V gives CDR1 MNHEY, CDR2 SMNVEV (reference sequence). Per sample, a minimum of 6 million PBMCs were isolated. The use of a sample-barcoded 5' primer and a J-beta primer mix characterized a second PCR of roughly 6 to 11 cycles. With 12 random nucleotides, a template-switch adaptor tagged each individual cDNA molecule. TCRdb re-analysed the 5' RACE reads in MiXCR, keeping a single row per CDR3 protein. Of approximately 800,000 distinct CDR3 sequences listed, more than 55% were seen once; the top ten hold more than 25%.

Sequenced input: blood. The receptor comes from a man aged 35-49 years in good health. The V and J genes are TRBV27 and TRBJ1-2; D perhaps matches TRBD1 (5 bases). CDR3: CASSLTWGGNYGYTF. The CDR3 region has the DNA TGTGCCAGCAGTTTAACTTGGGGCGGTAACTATGGCTACACCTTC.